The next 26 T cell receptor beta chains were all read from a single sample in a study of cytomegalovirus exposure and HLA in healthy donors. Sequenced by immunoSEQ multiplex PCR; TCRdb stores in-frame clones only, minus some. Of 110,000 or so clones in the sample, about 88% were seen once. What was sequenced was PBMCs. The receptors come from a man aged 18-30 years in good health and CMV-seropositive.

Here the CDR3 reads CASSEWTPRDSGANVLTF. The CDR3 DNA reads TGTGCCAGCAGTGAATGGACTCCCCGGGACTCTGGGGCCAACGTCCTGACTTTC. The V call is TRBV25-1, the J call TRBJ2-6, with D possibly being TRBD2 (5 bases). Trimming removed 1 base from V and 0 bases from J, with 13 bases in between. The length of the CDR3 is 18 residues. Germline assignment: CDR1 MGHDK and CDR2 SYGVNS.

This sequence joins TRBV5-1 and TRBJ2-3; 15 bases match TRBD2. V trimming: 4 bases; J trimming: 5 bases; junction bases outside the gene matches: 2. Germline V lookup: CDR1 SGHRS, CDR2 YFSETQ. This CDR3 is 15 amino acids long. The CDR3 reads CASSTGLAGGDTQYF. The CDR3 DNA sequence: TGCGCCAGCAGCACGGGACTAGCGGGGGGAGATACGCAGTATTTT.

V is TRBV19 and J is TRBJ2-7; 9 nucleotides match TRBD1. This CDR3 contains 14 residues. CDR1 is LNHDA and CDR2 is SQIVND in the germline V gene (reference sequence). J was trimmed by 3 bases and V by 3 bases; bases with no gene match: 3. The CDR3 coding sequence is TGTGCCAGTAGTATGGGACAGGGAAGCTACGAGCAGTACTTC. It specifies CASSMGQGSYEQYF.

This chain connects TRBV5-6 to TRBJ1-4; possibly TRBD1 for D (6 bases). CDR3 size: 15 residues. V was clipped by 4 bases and J by 0 bases, with 10 bases between them. The germline V gene encodes CDR1 SGHDT and CDR2 YYEEEE. The CDR3 DNA reads as TGTGCCAGCAGCCCTAGACAGGCAACTAATGAAAAACTGTTTTTT. Its translation: CASSPRQATNEKLFF.

This clone is a singleton in its sample. The V and J genes are TRBV2 and TRBJ1-1; D is unresolved. The V gene's germline CDR1 is SNHLY and CDR2 FYNNEI. V lost 7 bases and J lost 6, with 15 bases in between. The CDR3 loop spans 13 amino acids. This CDR3 is CASTKSQIPEAFF. DNA of the CDR3: TGTGCCAGCACAAAGAGCCAAATCCCTGAAGCTTTCTTT. The full variable domain, rest sourced from reference TRBV2 and TRBJ1-1, is EPEVTQTPSHQVTQMGQEVILRCVPISNHLYFYWYRQILGQKVEFLVSFYNNEISEKSEIFDDQFSVERPDGSNFTLKIRSTKLEDSAMYFCASTKSQIPEAFFGQGTRLTVV.

In this sample, this clone turned up once. V usage is TRBV5-6 and J usage is TRBJ1-2; D may be TRBD1 (6 bases). Looked up from germline, CDR1 is SGHDT and CDR2 is YYEEEE. V was pared by 3 bases and J by 4 bases, with 25 bases between. The CDR3 runs 18 residues. This chain's CDR3 is CASSSFQFTGRGFYGYTF. Written as DNA, the CDR3 is TGTGCCAGCAGCTCTTTTCAGTTCACAGGGAGGGGATTCTATGGCTACACCTTC.

V is TRBV29-1 and J is TRBJ1-1; D is perhaps TRBD1 (6 bases). V gave up 7 bases and J gave up 4 bases, with 13 bases separating them. The CDR3 extends over 12 amino acids. Per the germline V gene, CDR1 is SQVTM and CDR2 is ANQGSEA. The CDR3 DNA reads as TGCAGCGCCCGGGGGGCAGGCACTGAAGCTTTCTTT. Its translation is CSARGAGTEAFF. Full variable domain (missing parts from reference TRBV29-1 and TRBJ1-1): SAVISQKPSRDICQRGTSLTIQCQVDSQVTMMFWYRQQPGQSLTLIATANQGSEATYESGFVIDKFPISRPNLTFSTLTVSNMSPEDSSIYLCSARGAGTEAFFGQGTRLTVV.

This chain joins TRBV4-1 and TRBJ2-4; 15 bases match TRBD2. The CDR3 has 17 residues. With V trimmed by 4 bases and J by 6 bases, 7 bases remained unmatched. CDR1 and CDR2 from the germline V gene are MGHRA and YSYEKL. Here the CDR3 DNA reads TGCGCCAGCAGCCTCGGACTAGCGGGGGGGGCAGGAAACATTCAGTACTTC. Amino acid sequence: CASSLGLAGGAGNIQYF.

J is TRBJ2-2 and V is TRBV18; 8 bases agree with TRBD1. J was trimmed by 2 bases and V by 4 bases; bases with no gene match: 6. Germline CDR1 is KGHSH and CDR2 is LQKENI. This CDR3 has 16 residues. The chain's CDR3 is CASSLRQGSNTGELFF. In DNA form, the CDR3 reads TGTGCCAGCTCACTCCGACAGGGGTCTAACACCGGGGAGCTGTTTTTT.

The chain is built from TRBV6-1 and TRBJ2-1; 7 nucleotides align to TRBD1. Germline values: CDR1 MNHNS, CDR2 SASEGT. This CDR3 is built from 15 residues. V gave up 8 bases and J gave up 4 bases; unmatched junction bases: 11. The CDR3 DNA follows: TGTGCCAGCCAAGCAAGCGACAGGGCATACAATGAGCAGTTCTTC. This codes for CASQASDRAYNEQFF.

V is TRBV6-4 and J is TRBJ2-3; tentatively, D is TRBD1 (6 bases). CDR1 and CDR2 (germline): MRHNA, SNTAGT. V was shortened by 4 bases and J by 2 bases, with 10 bases between the two germline ends. CDR3 length equals 14 residues. In DNA, the CDR3 is TGTGCCAGCAGTGGGTCGGGACACACAGATACGCAGTATTTT. Protein: CASSGSGHTDTQYF.

This rearrangement joins TRBV13 to TRBJ1-4; a possible D gene is TRBD1 (5 bases). Trimming removed 4 bases from V and 3 bases from J, with 15 bases in between. This CDR3 comprises 16 residues. Per germline, CDR1 PRHDT and CDR2 FYEKMQ (reference sequence). CDR3 nucleotide sequence: TGTGCCAGCAGCTCCGTCGGAGACAGCTCTAATGAAAAACTGTTTTTT. It yields the protein CASSSVGDSSNEKLFF.

V and J are TRBV18 and TRBJ1-1; the D gene is possibly TRBD1 (5 bases). Germline V gene lookup returns CDR1 KGHSH and CDR2 LQKENI. Trimming stripped 1 base from V and 0 bases from J, with 15 bases between. This CDR3 spans 17 amino acids. CDR3: CASSPLLGHSLNTEAFF. DNA for the CDR3: TGTGCCAGCTCACCACTTCTGGGGCACAGCTTGAACACTGAAGCTTTCTTT.

Here the CDR3 reads CASSMGQGAYNEQFF. In DNA form, the CDR3 reads TGTGCCAGTAGTATGGGACAGGGGGCTTACAATGAGCAGTTCTTC. This chain uses TRBV19 with TRBJ2-1; 12 nucleotides align to TRBD1. This CDR3 spans 15 amino acids. V lost 3 bases and J lost 4; bases outside the gene matches: 1. Germline V gene lookup returns CDR1 LNHDA and CDR2 SQIVND (reference sequence).

The chain is built from TRBV25-1 and TRBJ2-2; TRBD1 might be the D (5 bases). Germline CDR1 reads MGHDK; CDR2 reads SYGVNS. The CDR3 length is 17 residues. V was cut by 2 bases and J by 5 bases, with 18 bases left in between. The CDR3 protein is CASSEGPPTEGTGELFF. The CDR3 nucleotides are TGTGCCAGCAGTGAAGGCCCCCCGACAGAAGGAACCGGGGAGCTGTTTTTT.

The V and J genes are TRBV18 and TRBJ1-1, with D uncertain. The CDR3 length is 15 residues. V was trimmed by 1 base and J by 1 base, leaving 10 bases between them. Germline V gene sequence: CDR1 KGHSH, CDR2 LQKENI. For the CDR3, the DNA is TGTGCCAGCTCACCACGAGGAGTTTGGAACACTGAAGCTTTCTTT. Its protein is CASSPRGVWNTEAFF.

The V and J genes are TRBV19 and TRBJ2-5; 10 nucleotides line up with TRBD1. The CDR3 has 15 residues. Germline assignment: CDR1 LNHDA and CDR2 SQIVND (reference sequence). Trimming took 7 bases from V and 5 from J; bases not matched to a gene: 10. The CDR3 DNA follows: TGTGCCAGTACCAAAACGGGACAGGGGTGGGAGACCCAGTACTTC. Translating it yields CASTKTGQGWETQYF.

The J gene is TRBJ1-1, the V gene TRBV11-2; D gene unclear. Trimming stripped 2 bases from V and 3 bases from J, with 13 bases between. The germline CDR1 and CDR2 sequences are SGHAT and FQNNGV. This CDR3 contains 15 residues. CDR3 bases: TGTGCCAGCAGCTTAAGTGACTTTTTTGACACTGAAGCTTTCTTT. This sequence encodes CASSLSDFFDTEAFF.

This clone was seen a handful of times. The chain carries TRBV7-9 and TRBJ2-6, with D perhaps TRBD1 (6 bases). Germline V gene data show CDR1 as SEHNR and CDR2 as FQNEAQ (reference sequence). This CDR3 has 19 amino acids. Between the trimmed V and J ends, which lost 2 bases and 0 bases, there was a span of 17 bases. This CDR3 is CASSLPRRTATSGANVLTF. The DNA for the CDR3 is TGTGCCAGCAGCTTACCTAGGAGGACAGCTACCTCTGGGGCCAACGTCCTGACTTTC.

The chain employs TRBV18 and TRBJ1-1; D gene unclear. V dropped 4 bases and J dropped 1 base, with 7 bases sitting between them. The V gene's germline CDR1 is KGHSH and CDR2 LQKENI. The CDR3 length is 13 residues. CDR3 region: CASSQQENTEAFF. The CDR3 DNA reads as TGTGCCAGCTCACAGCAGGAGAACACTGAAGCTTTCTTT. Based on the CDR3 plus reference TRBV18 and TRBJ1-1, the full variable domain is NAGVMQNPRHLVRRRGQEARLRCSPMKGHSHVYWYRQLPEEGLKFMVYLQKENIIDESGMPKERFSAEFPKEGPSILRIQQVVRGDSAAYFCASSQQENTEAFFGQGTRLTVV.

The chain recombines TRBV7-6 with TRBJ2-5, with 11 bases aligning to TRBD2. This CDR3 region has 15 residues. In germline, CDR1 is SGHVS, CDR2 FNYEAQ. The V segment lost 5 bases and the J segment 4 bases; nucleotides outside the gene matches: 6. CDR3 sequence reads: CASSPTSGGGETQYF. CDR3 sequence (DNA): TGTGCCAGCAGCCCTACTAGCGGGGGTGGAGAGACCCAGTACTTC. The full variable domain, with the rest looked up from reference TRBV7-6 and TRBJ2-5, is GAGVSQSPRYKVTKRGQDVALRCDPISGHVSLYWYRQALGQGPEFLTYFNYEAQQDKSGLPNDRFSAERPEGSISTLTIQRTEQRDSAMYRCASSPTSGGGETQYFGPGTRLLVL.

The V gene is TRBV2, the J gene TRBJ2-7; no clear D gene. The germline gives CDR1 SNHLY, CDR2 FYNNEI. The V end was cut by 1 base, the J end by 0 bases, with 7 bases between. This CDR3 region has 14 residues. As DNA, the CDR3 is TGTGCCAGCAGTGAAGTCAAGAGCTCCTACGAGCAGTACTTC. Its translation is CASSEVKSSYEQYF. The full variable domain, in which reference TRBV2 and TRBJ2-7 provide the parts outside the CDR3, is EPEVTQTPSHQVTQMGQEVILRCVPISNHLYFYWYRQILGQKVEFLVSFYNNEISEKSEIFDDQFSVERPDGSNFTLKIRSTKLEDSAMYFCASSEVKSSYEQYFGPGTRLTVT.

A note on this clone: Sequence at one end of the junction differs from germline and may be a read error. This chain joins TRBV19 and TRBJ1-2; 8 bases agree with TRBD1. The CDR3 covers 17 residues. CDR1 and CDR2 from the germline V gene are LNHDA and SQIVND (reference sequence). CDR3 protein: CASTDRTGRARNYGYTF. The CDR3 bases are TGTGCCAGTACCGACCGGACAGGGAGGGCTCGAAACTATGGCTATACCTTC.

V usage is TRBV19 and J usage is TRBJ2-2, with TRBD1 matching over 8 bases. CDR3 size: 14 residues. The germline gives CDR1 LNHDA, CDR2 SQIVND (reference sequence). The junction had 5 bases not matched to a gene; V was cut back by 5 bases and J by 6 bases. CDR3 protein: CASSSGGAPGELFF. Here the CDR3 DNA reads TGTGCCAGTAGTTCAGGGGGCGCCCCCGGGGAGCTGTTTTTT.

This chain uses TRBV5-1 with TRBJ1-1; D might be TRBD1 (5 bases). Deletions cut 3 bases from V and 4 bases from J, with 7 bases between. The CDR3 has 12 amino acids. Germline CDR1 reads SGHRS; CDR2 reads YFSETQ. As DNA, the CDR3 is TGCGCCAGCAGCTCCCAGGGCACTGAAGCTTTCTTT. Amino acids: CASSSQGTEAFF.

This clone has more than one count but fewer than ten. This sequence joins TRBV7-9 and TRBJ2-1, with D unresolved. Germline assignment: CDR1 SEHNR and CDR2 FQNEAQ (reference sequence). This CDR3 has 13 residues. V lost 7 bases and J lost 7, with 14 bases in between. The DNA of the CDR3 is TGTGCCAGCAACTTTAAACCCGGTAATGAGCAGTTCTTC. Translating gives CASNFKPGNEQFF.